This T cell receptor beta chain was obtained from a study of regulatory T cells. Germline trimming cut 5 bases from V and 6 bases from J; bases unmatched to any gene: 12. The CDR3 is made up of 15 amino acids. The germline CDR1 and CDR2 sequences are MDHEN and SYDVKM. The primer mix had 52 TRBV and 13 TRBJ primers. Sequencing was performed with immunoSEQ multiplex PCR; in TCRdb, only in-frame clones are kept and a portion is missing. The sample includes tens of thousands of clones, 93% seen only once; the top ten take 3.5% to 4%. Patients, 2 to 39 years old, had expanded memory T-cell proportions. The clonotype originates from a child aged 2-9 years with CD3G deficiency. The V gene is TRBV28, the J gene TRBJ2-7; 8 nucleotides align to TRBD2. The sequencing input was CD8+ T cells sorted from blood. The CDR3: CASSTLDGRAAEQYF. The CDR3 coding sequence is TGTGCCAGCAGTACGCTTGACGGGAGGGCCGCCGAGCAGTACTTC.